The entry below describes one T cell receptor beta chain. This clone was seen only once. Its antigen remains unidentified. No per-base quality is available; no much larger clone lies one base away. The library was made by the immunoSEQ multiplex PCR assay. TCRdb holds this immuneACCESS table with in-frame rearrangements only. Some clones are missing; in checked studies, unresolved V genes explain under half, and the rest has no known cause. The sample table shows under 130,000 clones, and around 82% are seen once. The ten largest clonotypes hold less than 15% of the sample. The sample belongs to a study of control samples from healthy donors and cancer patients (dated by TCRdb to the early 2020s). Trimming removed 2 bases from V and 3 bases from J; the gene matches leave 11 bases unexplained. The CDR1 and CDR2 encoded by the germline V gene are KGHSH and LQKENI. Spanning cysteine to phenylalanine, the CDR3 consists of 19 amino acids. Just the 57-base CDR3 DNA is kept, in frame starting at base 1.

This chain joins TRBV18 to TRBJ2-6, with TRBD1 matching 9 junction bases. The receptor comes from a woman aged 45-65 years in good health. The sequenced sample consisted of blood. The CDR3 has the sequence CASSPGVGTGGNGANVLTF. Here is the DNA: TGTGCCAGCTCACCAGGTGTGGGAACAGGGGGCAATGGGGCCAACGTCCTGACTTTC.